This T cell receptor beta chain was obtained from a study of T-cell memory formation after mild COVID-19. About the research overall: Each donor largely had its own TCR clusters.

The V gene's germline CDR1 is SEHNR and CDR2 FQNEAQ (reference sequence). This CDR3 region has 18 residues. As for this clonotype: The junction shows a germline mismatch at one end, possibly a read error.

Each CDR3 protein is one row after TCRdb ran MiXCR on the 5' RACE reads. The repertoire holds tens of thousands of distinct CDR3 sequences, with roughly 25% as singletons. The V call is TRBV7-9, the J call TRBJ1-3; D not resolved. This TCR was sampled from a man in his late teens or twenties who had mild COVID-19 (a few samples of this study predate the infection). Cell type and time point are not known. The sample consisted of PBMCs or a T cell subset sorted from them (not recorded which). The CDR3 DNA reads as TGTTCCAGCAGCTGTCCCCCAGGACTGGATCCCACTGGAAACACCATATATTTT. Protein sequence: CSSSCPPGLDPTGNTIYF.